A selection of T cell receptor beta chains follows, all from one sample in a study of CD8+ T cells in alopecia areata. Assay used: immunoSEQ multiplex PCR; TCRdb lists only in-frame clones, some missing. The sample contains 95,000 to 110,000 clones, around 60% of which appear only once. Material: CD4+ T cells sorted from blood. The receptors were gathered from a human donor in good health. Both conserved end residues are part of each CDR3. D genes are given only for firm matches. Rows give clone size only sometimes, using once, few, many, or a class for an expanded clone.

cdr3_length	clone_size	v_call	d_call	j_call	cdr3_nt	cdr3_aa
13	few	TRBV2	NA	TRBJ1-1	TGTGCCAGCAGCCTGAAGATGAACACTGAAGCTTTCTTT	CASSLKMNTEAFF
13	NA	TRBV7-2	TRBD1	TRBJ1-2	TGTGCCAGCAACCTACAGGGGTACTATGGCTACACCTTC	CASNLQGYYGYTF
15	few	TRBV29-1	NA	TRBJ2-2	TGCAGCGCTGTGGCCTCGACAGCCATGACCGGGGAGCTGTTTTTT	CSAVASTAMTGELFF
14	few	TRBV25-1	NA	TRBJ1-1	TGTGCCAGCAGTGAATGGGATGGAGTAAACGAAGCTTTCTTT	CASSEWDGVNEAFF
15	NA	TRBV5-1	TRBD1	TRBJ1-2	TGCGCCAGCAGCCCTGGACAGGGGGCGAACTATGGCTACACCTTC	CASSPGQGANYGYTF
14	once	TRBV6-5	TRBD1	TRBJ2-7	TGTGCCAGTAGTGGAAACAGGGGGTCCTACGAGCAGTACTTC	CASSGNRGSYEQYF
13	NA	TRBV30	NA	TRBJ1-4	TGTGCCTGGAGTATCAACACGGGAGAAAAACTGTTTTTT	CAWSINTGEKLFF
13	few	TRBV7-9	NA	TRBJ1-2	TGTGCCAGCAGCTTAGAAAGGGTTGCGGGCTACACCTTC	CASSLERVAGYTF
15	NA	TRBV5-1	NA	TRBJ2-5	TGCGCCAGCAGCTTGGCCGAGGGGAGGCAAGAGACCCAGTACTTC	CASSLAEGRQETQYF
12	NA	TRBV6-1	NA	TRBJ1-1	TGTGCCAGCAGCCGCTTGAGTGATGAAGCTTTCTTT	CASSRLSDEAFF
15	NA	TRBV11-2	NA	TRBJ2-3	TGTGCCAGCAGCTCCGGACTCCTAAACGGCGATACGCAGTATTTT	CASSSGLLNGDTQYF
16	few	TRBV29-1	TRBD1	TRBJ2-7	TGCAGCGTTGGGGACAGGGGGGGCTCCTTTTCCTACGAGCAGTACTTC	CSVGDRGGSFSYEQYF
15	many	TRBV11-2	NA	TRBJ2-6	TGTGCCAGCAGCTTAGAAGGCTCTGGGGCCAACGTCCTGACTTTC	CASSLEGSGANVLTF
14	few	TRBV7-9	NA	TRBJ1-4	TGTGCCAGCAGCTCCAGGGGCCGGGGGGAAAAACTGTTTTTT	CASSSRGRGEKLFF
15	NA	TRBV29-1	NA	TRBJ2-2	TGCAGCACTAAGACAGGTTCGGTGGACACCGGGGAGCTGTTTTTT	CSTKTGSVDTGELFF
11	NA	TRBV30	NA	TRBJ2-5	TGTGCCTGGAGCGGCCTGGGGGCCCAGTACTTC	CAWSGLGAQYF
14	few	TRBV5-4	TRBD1	TRBJ2-7	TGTGCCAGCAGTGGAATCGACAGGGGCAACGAGCAGTACTTC	CASSGIDRGNEQYF
11	NA	TRBV30	NA	TRBJ2-3	TGTGCCTGGAGTCTGTCAGATACGCAGTATTTT	CAWSLSDTQYF
11	few	TRBV29-1	NA	TRBJ1-4	TGCAGCGTTGAAGAGGGTGAAAAACTGTTTTTT	CSVEEGEKLFF
15	NA	TRBV30	TRBD1	TRBJ1-2	TGTGCCTGGAGTGTGACAGGGATGTTTAACTATGGCTACACCTTC	CAWSVTGMFNYGYTF
10	few	TRBV29-1	NA	TRBJ1-1	TGCAGCGTTGGGGGCACTGAAGCTTTCTTT	CSVGGTEAFF
16	NA	TRBV7-2	NA	TRBJ2-6	TGTGCCAGCAGCTTAGTGGGAGGCTCTGGGGCCAACGTCCTGACTTTC	CASSLVGGSGANVLTF
14	NA	TRBV29-1	NA	TRBJ2-7	TGCAGCGTTGCGCCTCGGGGACTCTCCTACGAGCAGTACTTC	CSVAPRGLSYEQYF
14	NA	TRBV11-2	NA	TRBJ1-1	TGTGCCAGCAGCTTAGTTCAGACAGACACTGAAGCTTTCTTT	CASSLVQTDTEAFF
14	NA	TRBV6-5	TRBD2	TRBJ2-5	TGTGCCAGCACCCGAACGGCGGGGGTGGAGACCCAGTACTTC	CASTRTAGVETQYF
15	NA	TRBV4-1	TRBD1	TRBJ2-7	TGCGCCAGCAGCCAAGATTGGACAGGGGGTTACGAGCAGTACTTC	CASSQDWTGGYEQYF
10	NA	TRBV29-1	NA	TRBJ2-5	TGCAGCGTCGCTCAAGAGACCCAGTACTTC	CSVAQETQYF
10	NA	TRBV29-1	NA	TRBJ1-2	TGCAGCGTTGGTCGGGAGGGCTACACCTTC	CSVGREGYTF
13	few	TRBV19	NA	TRBJ1-2	TGTGCCAGTAGTAAGGACAGAGACTATGGCTACACCTTC	CASSKDRDYGYTF
14	NA	TRBV9	NA	TRBJ2-5	TGTGCCAGCAGCGTAGGTAGTACGAGCGAGACCCAGTACTTC	CASSVGSTSETQYF
14	NA	TRBV9	TRBD1	TRBJ2-7	TGTGCCAGCAGCGATGGGACAGGGGTCGACGAGCAGTACTTC	CASSDGTGVDEQYF
13	NA	TRBV5-4	TRBD1	TRBJ1-1	TGTGCCAGCAGCTTCTCAGGGGGCGGTGGAGCTTTCTTT	CASSFSGGGGAFF
10	NA	TRBV2	NA	TRBJ2-1	TGTGCCAGCGCCACGGGGGAGCAGTTCTTC	CASATGEQFF
13	NA	TRBV30	NA	TRBJ1-1	TGTGCCTGGAGTGTATCCCTGAACACTGAAGCTTTCTTT	CAWSVSLNTEAFF
14	NA	TRBV27	NA	TRBJ1-6	TGTGCCAGCAGTTTTCAGCCTGATTATTCACCCCTCCACTTT	CASSFQPDYSPLHF
17	NA	TRBV28	TRBD1	TRBJ2-6	TGTGCCAGCAGTGGGGCAGGGGGCTACTCTGGGGCCAACGTCCTGACTTTC	CASSGAGGYSGANVLTF
14	once	TRBV7-9	TRBD1	TRBJ1-6	TGTGCCAGCAGCCTCAGGGGGCTTAATTCACCCCTCCACTTT	CASSLRGLNSPLHF
15	NA	TRBV7-2	NA	TRBJ1-2	TGTGCCAGCAGCTTAGGCTCGGGAGGGAGCTATGGCTACACCTTC	CASSLGSGGSYGYTF
14	NA	TRBV28	TRBD2	TRBJ2-4	TGTGCCTCCGGGGGGGGCCTCGCCAAAAACATTCAGTACTTC	CASGGGLAKNIQYF
15	NA	TRBV15	NA	TRBJ2-7	TGTGCCACCAGCAGAGATCGGGGCCGGCAGTACGAGCAGTACTTC	CATSRDRGRQYEQYF